This TCR beta chain was captured by sequencing in a study of T cells in Graves' hyperthyroidism and ophthalmopathy. Overall study findings and caveats: By a 13 V-J model, ophthalmopathy was set apart from stable hyperthyroidism. The model identified upcoming ophthalmopathy a median 6.5 months ahead of onset.

Patients were excluded for uncontrolled infection, other autoimmune disease, pregnancy or lactation. The study based diagnoses on clinical symptoms, serum thyroxine and TRAb, thyroid ultrasound and orbital computed tomography. The investigators amplified TCR beta CDR3 regions from RNA transcripts. HTBI primers were employed in a first-round RT-PCR of the TCR CDR3. TCRdb redid the calling of the multiplex PCR reads with MiXCR, one entry per CDR3 protein. Here the sample spans about 640,000 distinct CDR3 sequences, 45% being singletons. As to this clonotype: The antigen is unknown.

The germline gives CDR1 SNHLY, CDR2 FYNNEI. V gave up 7 bases and J gave up 5 bases; unmatched junction bases: 4. There are 15 residues in the CDR3. This sequence was found in an adult man with Graves' disease, either hyperthyroidism or ophthalmopathy (not recorded which). Sequenced: peripheral blood or thyroid tissue (not recorded which). The chain has TRBV2 and TRBJ2-5; TRBD2 agrees at 16 bases. The CDR3 nucleotides read TGTGCCAGCATGGGACTAGCGGGGGGGCTTGAGACCCAGTACTTC. Translated, it gives CASMGLAGGLETQYF.